These 20 T cell receptor beta chains were all obtained from the same sample, sequenced in a study of identical twins listed by TCRdb under 2016. The library was made by 5' RACE. Sequencing used an Illumina HiSeq 2000. Clones were called with MiXCR by TCRdb after fastp trimmed the public reads at Q25, and only in-frame beta chains were retained. Entries are consolidated by CDR3 protein sequence, retaining the most common genes and DNA. Present in this sample are about 240,000 distinct CDR3 sequences, roughly a tenth of which were seen just once. The ten most abundant clones make up about 9.1% of the sample. Sequencing was carried out using memory T cells sorted from blood. Reading the label with the study, this specimen's cell subset or site is: CD45RO+ enriched T cells. The source is a man aged 45-60 years in good health.

This clonotype was found a few times. The chain combines TRBV20-1 with TRBJ1-1, with a tentative D call TRBD1 (6 bases). This CDR3 contains 13 residues. Germline V CDR1 and CDR2: DFQATT, SNEGSKA (reference sequence). V was trimmed by 5 bases and J by 0 bases, leaving 10 bases between them. The CDR3 here is CSAGRGVNTEAFF. The CDR3 DNA is TGCAGTGCTGGCAGGGGCGTGAACACTGAAGCTTTCTTT.

The table lists this clonotype with many counts. The chain is built from TRBV25-1 and TRBJ2-1; D possibly corresponds to TRBD2 (7 bases). Trimming stripped 6 bases from V and 7 bases from J, with 13 bases between. This CDR3 region has 13 residues. Per the germline V gene, CDR1 is MGHDK and CDR2 is SYGVNS. The CDR3 region has the DNA TGTGCCAGCAGGGAGGGAGGGGGGAATGAGCAGTTCTTC. This encodes CASREGGGNEQFF. The full variable domain, completed using reference TRBV25-1 and TRBJ2-1, is EADIYQTPRYLVIGTGKKITLECSQTMGHDKMYWYQQDPGMELHLIHYSYGVNSTEKGDLSSESTVSRIRTEHFPLTLESARPSHTSQYLCASREGGGNEQFFGPGTRLTVL.

In its sample, this clonotype was seen a few times. V usage is TRBV7-2 and J usage is TRBJ2-3, with 13 bases lining up with TRBD2. The V and J ends lost 4 bases and 6 bases, in that order; junction bases with no gene match: 4. This CDR3 is 15 amino acids long. Germline V gene data show CDR1 as SGHTA and CDR2 as FQGNSA. This CDR3 is CASSSLAGGRDTQYF. CDR3 bases: TGTGCCAGCAGCTCACTAGCGGGGGGGCGGGATACGCAGTATTTT.

In its sample, this clonotype was seen many times. The V call is TRBV6-1, the J call TRBJ2-7, with 7 bases lining up with TRBD1. The V and J ends lost 6 bases and 2 bases, in that order; junction bases with no gene match: 7. The length of the CDR3 is 14 residues. Germline V gene sequence: CDR1 MNHNS, CDR2 SASEGT. CDR3 nucleotide sequence: TGTGCCAGCAGAAGGACAGGCAATACCTACGAGCAGTACTTC. Amino acid sequence: CASRRTGNTYEQYF.

This chain joins TRBV18 and TRBJ1-1; a possible D gene is TRBD1 (6 bases). Germline assignment: CDR1 KGHSH and CDR2 LQKENI. This CDR3 is built from 14 residues. Trimming cost V 3 bases and J 12 bases, with 20 bases left between them. In DNA form, the CDR3 reads TGTGCCAGCTCACCGACCGGGACAAACTCCCCTCCTTTCTTT. This translates into CASSPTGTNSPPFF.

This clonotype was seen more than once but under ten times. V usage is TRBV5-6 and J usage is TRBJ2-1, with 10 nucleotides matching TRBD1. The CDR3 sequence is 16 residues long. Looked up from germline, CDR1 is SGHDT and CDR2 is YYEEEE. V gave up 4 bases and J gave up 6 bases; unmatched junction bases: 10. The DNA of the CDR3 is TGTGCCAGCAGCCGAAGATCGGACAGGGGGTTCAATGAGCAGTTCTTC. Protein product: CASSRRSDRGFNEQFF.

This clonotype was observed at least ten times. The rearrangement uses TRBV18 and TRBJ2-3; no reliable D call. This CDR3 has 13 amino acids. V gave up 8 bases and J gave up 0 bases, with 9 bases separating them. Germline V gene data show CDR1 as KGHSH and CDR2 as LQKENI. This CDR3 reads CASSPSSTDTQYF. The CDR3 bases are TGTGCCAGCAGCCCCTCTAGCACAGATACGCAGTATTTT.

This clonotype showed up many times. The chain uses TRBV4-3 and TRBJ2-1; perhaps TRBD1 as D (5 bases). The length of the CDR3 is 16 residues. V shed 0 bases and J shed 8 bases, with 17 bases lying between them. Germline V gives CDR1 LGHNA, CDR2 YSLEER. The CDR3 protein is CASSQESAAGLDEQFF. CDR3 sequence (DNA): TGCGCCAGCAGCCAAGAAAGCGCGGCAGGGTTGGATGAGCAGTTCTTC.

Regarding this clonotype: One junction end disagrees with the germline gene, perhaps due to a read error. The chain links TRBV6-5 to TRBJ2-1; 15 positions match TRBD2. The CDR3 contains 19 residues. Germline assignment: CDR1 MNHEY and CDR2 SVGAGI. The CDR3: CASSYSTWTGTSGGNVQFF. DNA of the CDR3: TGTGCCAGCAGTTACTCAACCTGGACAGGGACTAGCGGGGGGAATGTGCAGTTCTTC.

The chain recombines TRBV20-1 with TRBJ2-3; D is ambiguous. The CDR3 sequence is 14 residues long. V was pared by 5 bases and J by 0 bases, with 12 bases between. The germline CDR1 and CDR2 sequences are DFQATT and SNEGSKA (reference sequence). Here the CDR3 reads CSALSGVSTDTQYF. The CDR3 nucleotides are TGCAGTGCTCTTTCGGGCGTGAGCACAGATACGCAGTATTTT.

This clonotype has at least ten counts. The chain links TRBV6-1 to TRBJ2-2; 8 bases align to TRBD1. The CDR3 covers 16 residues. Per the germline V gene, CDR1 is MNHNS and CDR2 is SASEGT. The trim removed 7 bases at V and 4 bases at J, leaving 11 bases unmatched. The CDR3 DNA follows: TGTGCCAGCAATGCGGCAGGGGGCGCCGGCACCGGGGAGCTGTTTTTT. This encodes CASNAAGGAGTGELFF.

This clonotype was detected ten times or more. This chain connects TRBV12-3 or TRBV12-4 to TRBJ1-1; D is possibly TRBD1 (5 bases). The CDR3 sequence is 13 residues long. Trimming cost V 3 bases and J 1 base, with 6 bases left between them. CDR3 loop: CASSFGQNTEAFF. The CDR3 nucleotides are TGTGCCAGCAGTTTCGGACAGAACACTGAAGCTTTCTTT.

In this sample, this clonotype turned up many times. This chain joins TRBV10-3 and TRBJ2-1; 10 positions match TRBD1. This CDR3 has 16 amino acids. Germline V gene sequence: CDR1 ENHRY, CDR2 SYGVKD. Trimming cost V 0 bases and J 13 bases; bases outside gene matches: 12. In nucleotides, the CDR3 is TGTGCCATCAGTGAGTCGCATCCTGGGACAGGGGCAACTCAGTTCTTC. Its translation is CAISESHPGTGATQFF.

This clonotype was observed many times. The rearrangement uses TRBV20-1 and TRBJ2-1; 9 nucleotides match TRBD2. Germline-derived CDR1 and CDR2 are DFQATT and SNEGSKA (reference sequence). This CDR3 is 14 amino acids long. After removal of 6 bases from V and 8 bases from J, the junction contained 11 bases not matched to a gene. CDR3 loop: CSAQSGGTLDEQFF. The CDR3 DNA follows: TGCAGTGCCCAAAGCGGGGGGACCCTAGATGAGCAGTTCTTC.

The chain joins TRBV20-1 to TRBJ2-7; D not resolved. CDR1 is DFQATT and CDR2 is SNEGSKA in the germline V gene (reference sequence). The CDR3 is 13 amino acids. Trimming stripped 6 bases from V and 3 bases from J, with 15 bases between. DNA for the CDR3: TGCAGTGCGATTATCCCGGGCCTCTACGAGCAGTACTTC. It encodes CSAIIPGLYEQYF.

This clonotype came up many times. The chain carries TRBV28 and TRBJ2-2, with 9 bases fitting TRBD2. V shed 8 bases, J shed 7 bases, and the junction held 11 bases outside the gene matches. CDR3 length: 15 amino acids. The germline V gene encodes CDR1 MDHEN and CDR2 SYDVKM. CDR3 region: CASGRSGRNGGELFF. The CDR3 region has the DNA TGTGCCAGCGGTCGCAGCGGGAGGAACGGCGGGGAGCTGTTTTTT.

The V and J genes are TRBV7-2 and TRBJ2-7; D could derive from TRBD1 or TRBD2 (5 bases each). With 0 bases removed from V and 6 bases from J, the gap between germline ends came to 9 bases. Germline loops: CDR1 SGHTA, CDR2 FQGNSA. The CDR3 runs 13 residues. CDR3 sequence reads: CASSLAGDSEQYF. DNA of the CDR3: TGTGCCAGCAGCTTAGCGGGAGACAGCGAGCAGTACTTC.

There are many counts of this clonotype. This chain uses TRBV4-3 with TRBJ2-3, with 16 bases that match TRBD2. Germline lookup yields CDR1 LGHNA and CDR2 YSLEER. There are 17 residues in the CDR3. V trimming: 4 bases; J trimming: 5 bases; junction bases outside the gene matches: 6. The CDR3 reads CASSPGLAGGPGDTQYF. CDR3 in DNA: TGCGCCAGCAGCCCGGGACTAGCGGGGGGGCCCGGAGATACGCAGTATTTT.

The table lists this clonotype with many counts. The gene calls are TRBV5-1 and TRBJ2-1, with 9 positions matching TRBD2. The CDR3 contains 18 residues. J lost 2 bases, V lost 0 bases, and 9 bases had no gene match. Looked up from germline, CDR1 is SGHRS and CDR2 is YFSETQ. CDR3 sequence (DNA): TGCGCCAGCAGCTTGGACCCCTTGGCGGGGGGGACCTACAATGAGCAGTTCTTC. Its protein product is CASSLDPLAGGTYNEQFF.

A few counts support this clonotype. The CDR3 DNA is TGTGCCACCAGTTTGGGGGCGGGCTATGGCTACACCTTC. It yields the protein CATSLGAGYGYTF. The chain uses TRBV24-1 and TRBJ1-2, with D maybe TRBD1 (6 bases). The CDR3 length is 13 residues. Germline V gene sequence: CDR1 KGHDR, CDR2 SFDVKD. Trimming took 6 bases from V and 4 from J, leaving 11 bases between them.